This T cell receptor (beta chain) was sequenced in a study of vaccination and CD4 T cells after COVID-19. Scientists ran DNA taken from cultured CD4+ T cells through the Oncomine TCR Beta short-read assay for sequencing. Via MiXCR, TCRdb re-called the PCR reads, giving one row per CDR3 protein. The sample records about 4,000 distinct CDR3 sequences, 21% being singletons. This clonotype is medium-sized (0.01 to 0.1%). The antigen remains unidentified. As to treatment: roughly ten-day PBMC culture with coronavirus spike peptide pools or control peptides (ViraFEST assay). The CDR3 has 13 residues. Germline-derived CDR1 and CDR2 are MNHEY and SMNVEV (reference sequence). V was shortened by 7 bases and J by 8 bases, with 17 bases between the two germline ends.

This clonotype was sampled from a human donor who had recovered from COVID-19. The sequenced sample was CD4+ T cells from blood, cultured in vitro, obtained after SARS-CoV-2 vaccination. The chain uses TRBV27 and TRBJ1-2, with D maybe TRBD1 (6 bases). The CDR3 bases are TGTGCCAGCACCGGTTCAGGGGTACAGGGCTACACCTTC. It translates to CASTGSGVQGYTF.